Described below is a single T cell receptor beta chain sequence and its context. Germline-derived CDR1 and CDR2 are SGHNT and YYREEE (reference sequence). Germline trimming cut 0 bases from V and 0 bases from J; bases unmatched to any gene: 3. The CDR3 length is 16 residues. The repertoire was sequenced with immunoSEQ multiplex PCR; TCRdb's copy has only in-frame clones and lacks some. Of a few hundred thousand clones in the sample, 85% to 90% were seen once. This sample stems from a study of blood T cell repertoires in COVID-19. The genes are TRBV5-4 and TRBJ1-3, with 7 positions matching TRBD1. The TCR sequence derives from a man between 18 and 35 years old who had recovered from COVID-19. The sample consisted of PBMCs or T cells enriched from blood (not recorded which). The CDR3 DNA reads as TGTGCCAGCAGCTTGGGCGGGACAGACTCTGGAAACACCATATATTTT. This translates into CASSLGGTDSGNTIYF.